A selection of T cell receptor beta chains follows, all from one sample in a study of blood T cell repertoires in COVID-19. The assay was immunoSEQ multiplex PCR, and TCRdb's table has in-frame clones only and misses some. The sample has approximately 220,000 clones; 83% are singletons. Material for sequencing was PBMCs or T cells enriched from blood (not recorded which). The source of these receptors is a woman aged 40 to 55 who had been exposed to COVID-19. Both conserved end residues are part of each CDR3. Fields, in order: clone size, D gene, J gene, V gene, CDR3 protein, CDR3 DNA. A D gene is named only where the DNA matches it firmly. Rows give clone size only sometimes, using once, few, many, or a class for an expanded clone.

clone_size: once
d_call: TRBD1
j_call: TRBJ1-5
v_call: TRBV9
cdr3_aa: CASSVETGVNQPQHF
cdr3_nt: TGTGCCAGCAGCGTAGAGACAGGGGTTAATCAGCCCCAGCATTTT

clone_size: -
d_call: TRBD1
j_call: TRBJ2-3
v_call: TRBV29-1
cdr3_aa: CSFNGRRGTGDTQYF
cdr3_nt: TGCAGCTTTAATGGGCGCAGGGGGACGGGAGATACGCAGTATTTT

clone_size: -
d_call: -
j_call: TRBJ2-7
v_call: TRBV6-5
cdr3_aa: CASSYTVGQGYEQYF
cdr3_nt: TGTGCCAGCAGTTACACGGTTGGGCAGGGATACGAGCAGTACTTC

clone_size: -
d_call: -
j_call: TRBJ1-4
v_call: TRBV27
cdr3_aa: CASSLEGDEKLFF
cdr3_nt: TGTGCCAGCAGTTTAGAGGGGGACGAAAAACTGTTTTTT

clone_size: -
d_call: -
j_call: TRBJ2-7
v_call: TRBV5-1
cdr3_aa: CASSSPSGLRDEQYF
cdr3_nt: TGCGCCAGCAGCTCGCCGTCGGGCCTCAGGGACGAGCAGTACTTC

clone_size: -
d_call: TRBD1
j_call: TRBJ1-2
v_call: TRBV7-3
cdr3_aa: CASSPDRVDGYTF
cdr3_nt: TGTGCCAGCAGTCCTGACAGGGTCGATGGCTACACCTTC

clone_size: -
d_call: TRBD1
j_call: TRBJ1-2
v_call: TRBV4-1
cdr3_aa: CASSRGTGGGYGYTF
cdr3_nt: TGCGCCAGCAGCCGCGGGACAGGGGGCGGCTATGGCTACACCTTC

clone_size: many
d_call: TRBD1
j_call: TRBJ1-3
v_call: TRBV11-2
cdr3_aa: CASSPQGAGNTIYF
cdr3_nt: TGTGCCAGCAGCCCACAGGGGGCTGGAAACACCATATATTTT

clone_size: -
d_call: -
j_call: TRBJ2-7
v_call: TRBV6-5
cdr3_aa: CASQTGSSLYF
cdr3_nt: TGTGCCAGCCAGACCGGGAGCTCCCTTTACTTC

clone_size: -
d_call: -
j_call: TRBJ1-2
v_call: TRBV6-1
cdr3_aa: CASSDRVGAVYGYTF
cdr3_nt: TGTGCCAGCAGTGATCGGGTGGGGGCTGTGTATGGCTACACCTTC

clone_size: -
d_call: TRBD1
j_call: TRBJ1-6
v_call: TRBV18
cdr3_aa: CASSLQGMPDINLHF
cdr3_nt: TGTGCCAGCTCACTACAGGGGATGCCTGATATTAACCTCCACTTT

clone_size: few
d_call: TRBD1
j_call: TRBJ1-1
v_call: TRBV19
cdr3_aa: CASSKGQGAPTEAFF
cdr3_nt: TGTGCCAGTAGTAAGGGACAGGGGGCCCCCACTGAAGCTTTCTTT

clone_size: -
d_call: -
j_call: TRBJ2-5
v_call: TRBV24-1
cdr3_aa: CATSDRTSQETQYF
cdr3_nt: TGTGCCACCAGTGATCGGACATCCCAAGAGACCCAGTACTTC

clone_size: -
d_call: -
j_call: TRBJ1-3
v_call: TRBV27
cdr3_aa: CASSRTVGERDTIYF
cdr3_nt: TGTGCCAGCAGCCGGACAGTTGGGGAGAGAGACACCATATATTTT

clone_size: -
d_call: -
j_call: TRBJ1-2
v_call: TRBV3-1/TRBV3-2
cdr3_aa: CASSLPGEGDGYTF
cdr3_nt: TGTGCCAGCAGCCTTCCGGGCGAGGGGGATGGCTACACCTTC

clone_size: -
d_call: -
j_call: TRBJ1-2
v_call: TRBV6-5
cdr3_aa: CASSYSGRTQTYGYTF
cdr3_nt: TGTGCCAGCAGTTACTCTGGTAGGACACAGACTTATGGCTACACCTTC

clone_size: once
d_call: -
j_call: TRBJ1-2
v_call: TRBV2
cdr3_aa: CASSISYGYTF
cdr3_nt: TGTGCCAGCAGTATCTCCTATGGCTACACCTTC

clone_size: -
d_call: TRBD1
j_call: TRBJ2-7
v_call: TRBV20-1
cdr3_aa: CSASNRDSTYEQYF
cdr3_nt: TGCAGTGCCAGTAATCGGGACAGTACCTACGAGCAGTACTTC

clone_size: -
d_call: -
j_call: TRBJ2-1
v_call: TRBV7-8
cdr3_aa: CASGPEGPEQFF
cdr3_nt: TGTGCCAGCGGCCCTGAGGGTCCTGAGCAGTTCTTC

clone_size: -
d_call: -
j_call: TRBJ2-1
v_call: TRBV24-1
cdr3_aa: CATSDSGSVGYNEQFF
cdr3_nt: TGTGCCACCAGTGATTCAGGGTCCGTGGGGTACAATGAGCAGTTCTTC

clone_size: -
d_call: -
j_call: TRBJ1-2
v_call: TRBV7-9
cdr3_aa: CASSLASSGGYTF
cdr3_nt: TGTGCCAGCAGCTTGGCCTCAAGTGGTGGCTACACCTTC

clone_size: -
d_call: -
j_call: TRBJ2-7
v_call: TRBV6-2/TRBV6-3
cdr3_aa: CASSYPGGKAYEQYF
cdr3_nt: TGTGCCAGCAGTTACCCCGGGGGAAAGGCCTACGAGCAGTACTTC

clone_size: -
d_call: -
j_call: TRBJ1-3
v_call: TRBV30
cdr3_aa: CAWRTGSGNTIYF
cdr3_nt: TGTGCCTGGAGAACGGGATCTGGAAACACCATATATTTT

clone_size: -
d_call: -
j_call: TRBJ2-7
v_call: TRBV5-4
cdr3_aa: CASSPTQGLSSYEQYF
cdr3_nt: TGTGCCAGCAGCCCCACCCAGGGGCTTTCCTCCTACGAGCAGTACTTC

clone_size: -
d_call: -
j_call: TRBJ1-3
v_call: TRBV4-3
cdr3_aa: CASSQDGGVMTGNTIYF
cdr3_nt: TGCGCCAGCAGCCAAGACGGAGGGGTGATGACTGGAAACACCATATATTTT

clone_size: -
d_call: -
j_call: TRBJ1-1
v_call: TRBV18
cdr3_aa: CASSPSRGNTEAFF
cdr3_nt: TGTGCCAGCTCACCTTCTCGGGGGAACACTGAAGCTTTCTTT